This TCR beta chain was recorded in a study of control samples from healthy donors and cancer patients. V was clipped by 0 bases and J by 2 bases, with 12 bases between them. CDR3 length equals 16 residues. Germline assignment: CDR1 MRHNA and CDR2 SNTAGT. Data came from immunoSEQ multiplex PCR; TCRdb stores just in-frame clones and leaves some out. The table lists 150,000 to 200,000 clones, 96% of them singletons. The V and J genes are TRBV6-4 and TRBJ2-3, with D possibly being TRBD1 (6 bases). The clonotype comes from a woman younger than 45 in good health. The sample consisted of blood. The CDR3 spells CASSDSGQGNTDTQYF. The CDR3 DNA reads TGTGCCAGCAGTGACTCGGGGCAGGGGAACACAGATACGCAGTATTTT.